This T cell receptor beta chain was captured by sequencing in a study of T-cell reconstitution after alpha-beta-depleted transplantation in children. Unique molecular identifiers featured in how the TCRbeta library was prepared. TCRdb re-called the PCR reads through MiXCR, storing one row per CDR3 protein. The sample consists of 900,000 or so distinct CDR3 sequences, roughly 15% of them appearing once. Points on this clonotype: Antigen unknown.

The CDR3 has 18 residues. Germline V gene lookup returns CDR1 KGHSH and CDR2 LQKENI. V was pared by 3 bases and J by 0 bases, with 18 bases between. Study-wide results and caveats: The authors attributed T-cell counts and diversity one year after transplant mostly to newly produced T cells. There were reportedly several hundred expanded graft clones from which alpha-beta T cells came about two months after transplant.

The rearrangement links TRBV18 to TRBJ1-5; TRBD1 is a possible D gene (5 bases). The sample consisted of PBMCs, mostly from graft donor cells, taken 360 days after TCRalphabeta/CD19-depleted stem cell transplant. The source of this sequence is a male patient younger than 18 who had a stem cell transplant for acute lymphoblastic leukemia, so the T cells may come from the graft donor. The CDR3 bases are TGTGCCAGCTCACCTCAGGCCACCACAGGCTCTAGCAATCAGCCCCAGCATTTT. Amino acid sequence: CASSPQATTGSSNQPQHF.